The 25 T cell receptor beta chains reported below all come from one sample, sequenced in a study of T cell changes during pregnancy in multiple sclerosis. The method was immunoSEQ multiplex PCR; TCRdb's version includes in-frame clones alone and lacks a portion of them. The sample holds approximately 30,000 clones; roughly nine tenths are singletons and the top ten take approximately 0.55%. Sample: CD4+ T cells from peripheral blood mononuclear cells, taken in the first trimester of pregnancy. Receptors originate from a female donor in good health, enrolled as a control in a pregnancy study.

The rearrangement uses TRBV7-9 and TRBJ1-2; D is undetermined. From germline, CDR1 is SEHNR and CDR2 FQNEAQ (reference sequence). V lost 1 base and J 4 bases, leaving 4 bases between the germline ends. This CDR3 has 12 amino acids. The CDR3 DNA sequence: TGTGCCAGCAGCTTAGAGCTCTATGGCTACACCTTC. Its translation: CASSLELYGYTF.

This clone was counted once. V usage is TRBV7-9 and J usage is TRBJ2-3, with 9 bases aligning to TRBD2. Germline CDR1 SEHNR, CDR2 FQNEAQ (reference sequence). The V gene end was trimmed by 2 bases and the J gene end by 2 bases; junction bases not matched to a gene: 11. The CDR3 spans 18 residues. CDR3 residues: CASSLKWRLAGTTDTQYF. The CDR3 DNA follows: TGTGCCAGCAGCTTAAAGTGGCGGCTAGCGGGGACCACAGATACGCAGTATTTT.

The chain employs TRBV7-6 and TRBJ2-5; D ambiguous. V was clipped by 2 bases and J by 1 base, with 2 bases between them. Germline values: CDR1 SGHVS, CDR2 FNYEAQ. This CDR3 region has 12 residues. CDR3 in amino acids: CASSLLQETQYF. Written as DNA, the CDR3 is TGTGCCAGCAGCTTACTCCAAGAGACCCAGTACTTC.

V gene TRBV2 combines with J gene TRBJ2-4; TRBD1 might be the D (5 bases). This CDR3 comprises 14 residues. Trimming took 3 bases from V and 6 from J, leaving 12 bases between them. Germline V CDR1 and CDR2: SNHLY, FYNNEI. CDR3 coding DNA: TGTGCCAGCAGTGAGTCCCAGGGTCCAAACATTCAGTACTTC. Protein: CASSESQGPNIQYF.

This CDR3 reads CASSLELRNYGDEQFF. The CDR3 DNA follows: TGTGCCAGCAGCTTGGAACTTCGTAATTACGGAGATGAGCAGTTCTTC. The J gene is TRBJ2-1, the V gene TRBV5-4; D is ambiguous. Germline CDR1 SGHNT, CDR2 YYREEE (reference sequence). Trimming took 0 bases from V and 8 from J, leaving 18 bases between them. This CDR3 region has 16 residues.

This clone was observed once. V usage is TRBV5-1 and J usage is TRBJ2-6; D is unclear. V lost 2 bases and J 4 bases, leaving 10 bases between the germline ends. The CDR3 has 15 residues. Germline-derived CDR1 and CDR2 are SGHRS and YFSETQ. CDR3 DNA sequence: TGCGCCAGCAGCTTAGTCCTATCGGGGGCCAACGTCCTGACTTTC. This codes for CASSLVLSGANVLTF.

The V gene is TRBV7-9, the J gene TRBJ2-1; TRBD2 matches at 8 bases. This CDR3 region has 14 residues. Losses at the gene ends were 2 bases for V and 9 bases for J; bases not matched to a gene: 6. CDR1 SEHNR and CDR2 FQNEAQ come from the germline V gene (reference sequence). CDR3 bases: TGTGCCAGCAGCTTACAGCGGGAGCGGGGTGAGCAGTTCTTC. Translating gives CASSLQRERGEQFF.

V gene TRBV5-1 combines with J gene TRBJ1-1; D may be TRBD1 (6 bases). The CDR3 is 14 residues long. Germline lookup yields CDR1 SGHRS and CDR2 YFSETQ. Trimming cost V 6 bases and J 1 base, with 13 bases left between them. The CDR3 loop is CASNLDRANTEAFF. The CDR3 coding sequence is TGCGCCAGCAACCTGGACAGAGCGAACACTGAAGCTTTCTTT.

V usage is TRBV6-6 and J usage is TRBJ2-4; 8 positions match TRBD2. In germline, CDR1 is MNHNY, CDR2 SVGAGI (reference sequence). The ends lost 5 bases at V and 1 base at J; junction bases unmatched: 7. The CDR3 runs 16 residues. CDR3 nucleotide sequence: TGTGCCAGCAGTCTCATATCGGGGGGGGCCAAAAACATTCAGTACTTC. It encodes CASSLISGGAKNIQYF.

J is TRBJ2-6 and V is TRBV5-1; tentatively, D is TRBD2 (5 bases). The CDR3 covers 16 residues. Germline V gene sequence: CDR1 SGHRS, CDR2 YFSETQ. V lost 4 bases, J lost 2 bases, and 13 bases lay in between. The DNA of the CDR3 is TGCGCCAGCAGCCCCACCGACGGGGCTGGGGCCAACGTCCTGACTTTC. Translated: CASSPTDGAGANVLTF.

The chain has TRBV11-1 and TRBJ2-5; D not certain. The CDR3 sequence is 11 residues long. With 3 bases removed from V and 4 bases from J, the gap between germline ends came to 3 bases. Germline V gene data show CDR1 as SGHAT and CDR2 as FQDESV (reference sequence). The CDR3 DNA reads TGTGCCAGCAGCTTGAGAGAGACCCAGTACTTC. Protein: CASSLRETQYF.

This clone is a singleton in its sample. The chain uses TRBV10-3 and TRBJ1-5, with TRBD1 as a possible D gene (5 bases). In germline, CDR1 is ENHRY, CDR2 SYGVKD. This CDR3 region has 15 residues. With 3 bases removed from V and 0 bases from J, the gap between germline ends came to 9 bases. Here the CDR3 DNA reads TGTGCCATCAGTGATGGGGGGAATAGCAATCAGCCCCAGCATTTT. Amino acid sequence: CAISDGGNSNQPQHF.

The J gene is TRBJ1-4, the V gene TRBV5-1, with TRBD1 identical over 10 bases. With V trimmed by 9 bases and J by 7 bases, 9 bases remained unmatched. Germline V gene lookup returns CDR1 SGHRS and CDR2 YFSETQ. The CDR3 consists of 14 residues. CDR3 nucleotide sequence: TGCGCCACCCCACCCGGGACAGGGGTTGAAAAACTGTTTTTT. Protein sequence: CATPPGTGVEKLFF. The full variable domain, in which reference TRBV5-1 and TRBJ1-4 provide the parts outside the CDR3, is KAGVTQTPRYLIKTRGQQVTLSCSPISGHRSVSWYQQTPGQGLQFLFEYFSETQRNKGNFPGRFSGRQFSNSRSEMNVSTLELGDSALYLCATPPGTGVEKLFFGSGTQLSVL.

The CDR3 sequence: CASSQEAGVNTEAFF. CDR3 nucleotides: TGTGCCAGCAGCCAAGAGGCAGGCGTGAACACTGAAGCTTTCTTT. This chain connects TRBV4-2 to TRBJ1-1; D gene unclear. Trimming pared 0 bases from V and 0 bases from J, leaving 8 bases between. Germline CDR1 is LGHNA and CDR2 is YNFKEQ. CDR3 length: 15 residues.

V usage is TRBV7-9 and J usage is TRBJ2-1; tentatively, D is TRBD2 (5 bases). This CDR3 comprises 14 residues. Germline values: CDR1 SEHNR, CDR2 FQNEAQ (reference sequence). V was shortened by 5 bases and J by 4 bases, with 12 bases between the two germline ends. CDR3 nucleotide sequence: TGTGCCAGCAGCCCCCGGAGCGGATACAATGAGCAGTTCTTC. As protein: CASSPRSGYNEQFF.

The CDR3 spells CTSSTLAGGPADYEQYF. The CDR3 region has the DNA TGCACCAGCAGTACACTAGCGGGGGGTCCGGCGGATTACGAGCAGTACTTC. The rearrangement uses TRBV1 and TRBJ2-7; the table assigns TRBD2, which was not confirmed against the DNA. TRBV1 is a listed pseudogene. The CDR3 covers 17 residues.

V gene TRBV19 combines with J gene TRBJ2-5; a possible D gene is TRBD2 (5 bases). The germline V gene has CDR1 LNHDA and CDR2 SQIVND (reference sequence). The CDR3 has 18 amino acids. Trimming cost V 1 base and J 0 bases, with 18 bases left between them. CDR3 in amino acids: CASSIGFLRGTYQETQYF. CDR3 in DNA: TGTGCCAGTAGTATAGGGTTCCTCCGGGGAACTTACCAAGAGACCCAGTACTTC.

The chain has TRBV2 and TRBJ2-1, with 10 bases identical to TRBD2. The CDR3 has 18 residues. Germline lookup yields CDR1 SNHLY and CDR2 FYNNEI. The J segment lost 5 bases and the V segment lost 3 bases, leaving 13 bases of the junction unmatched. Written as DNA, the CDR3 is TGTGCCAGCAGTGAGTGGGGGGGGACTAGCGAAACAAACAATGAGCAGTTCTTC. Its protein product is CASSEWGGTSETNNEQFF.

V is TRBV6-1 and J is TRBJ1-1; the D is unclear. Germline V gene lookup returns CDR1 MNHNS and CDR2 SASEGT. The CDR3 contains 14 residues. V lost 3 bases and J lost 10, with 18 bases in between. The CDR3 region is CASSDAERVWIAFF. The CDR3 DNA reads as TGTGCCAGCAGTGATGCGGAAAGAGTCTGGATAGCTTTCTTT.

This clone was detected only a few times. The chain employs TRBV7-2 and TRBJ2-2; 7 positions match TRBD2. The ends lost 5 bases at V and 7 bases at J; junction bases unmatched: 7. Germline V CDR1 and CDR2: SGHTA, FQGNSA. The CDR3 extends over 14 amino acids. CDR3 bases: TGTGCCAGCAGCCCCCGCGGCGGGAGCGGGGAGCTGTTTTTT. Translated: CASSPRGGSGELFF.

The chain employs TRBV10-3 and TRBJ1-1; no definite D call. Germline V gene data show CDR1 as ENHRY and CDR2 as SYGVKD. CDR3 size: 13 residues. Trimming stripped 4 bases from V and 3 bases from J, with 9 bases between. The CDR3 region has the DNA TGTGCCATCAGTGGAGGTAGAGACACTGAAGCTTTCTTT. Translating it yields CAISGGRDTEAFF.

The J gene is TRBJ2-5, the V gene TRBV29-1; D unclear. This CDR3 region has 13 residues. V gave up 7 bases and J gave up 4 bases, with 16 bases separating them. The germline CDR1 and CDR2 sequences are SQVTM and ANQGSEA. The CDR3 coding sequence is TGCAGCGCCGAACAGACCCTACGAGAGACCCAGTACTTC. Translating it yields CSAEQTLRETQYF.

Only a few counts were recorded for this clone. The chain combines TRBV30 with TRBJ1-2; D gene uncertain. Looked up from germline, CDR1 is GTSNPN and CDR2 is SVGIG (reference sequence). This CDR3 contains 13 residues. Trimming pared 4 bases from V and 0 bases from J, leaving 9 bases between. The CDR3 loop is CAWTQATNYGYTF. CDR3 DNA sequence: TGTGCCTGGACCCAGGCGACTAACTATGGCTACACCTTC.

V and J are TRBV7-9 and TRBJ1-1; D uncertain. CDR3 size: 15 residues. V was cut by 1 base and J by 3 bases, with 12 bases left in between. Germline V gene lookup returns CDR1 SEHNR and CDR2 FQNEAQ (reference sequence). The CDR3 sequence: CASSLGSYPDTEAFF. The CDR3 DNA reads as TGTGCCAGCAGCTTAGGTTCCTATCCGGACACTGAAGCTTTCTTT.

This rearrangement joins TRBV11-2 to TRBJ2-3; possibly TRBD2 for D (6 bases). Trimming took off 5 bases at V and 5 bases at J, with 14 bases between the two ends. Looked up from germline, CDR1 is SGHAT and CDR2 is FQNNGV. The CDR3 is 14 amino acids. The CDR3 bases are TGTGCCAGCAGCACCAGCCTGGGGGGAGATACGCAGTATTTT. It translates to CASSTSLGGDTQYF.